This T cell receptor beta chain was retrieved from a study of Graves' ophthalmopathy and Graves' hyperthyroidism. This clonotype was counted a single time. Other autoimmune diseases, uncontrolled infections, pregnancy or lactation ruled patients out of participation. Out of about 11 ml of fresh peripheral blood, PBMCs were obtained. Amplification from RNA transcripts yielded the TCR beta CDR3 regions. First-round RT-PCR with HTBI primers preceded a second-round multiplex PCR. MiXCR, applied by TCRdb to the multiplex PCR reads, yields one record per CDR3 protein. The data contain about 240,000 distinct CDR3 sequences, approximately 42% of them singletons. The specimen sequenced was peripheral blood. The sequence was obtained from an adult man with Graves' ophthalmopathy.

CDR3 bases: TGTGCCAGCACAACGGAGGGGTCCATCGCTCTGTTTTTT. This translates into CASTTEGSIALFF. J is TRBJ1-4 and V is TRBV7-9; tentative D call: TRBD1 (5 bases). This CDR3 spans 13 amino acids. CDR1 is SEHNR and CDR2 is FQNEAQ in the germline V gene (reference sequence). Trimming shortened V by 7 bases and J by 14 bases, and 20 bases separated the two germline ends.